These 30 T cell receptor beta chains were all obtained from the same sample, sequenced in a study of CXCR3-negative and CXCR3-positive naive CD8 T cells. All TRB cDNA libraries came from 5' RACE performed with UMI labels. Reanalyzing the 5' RACE reads, TCRdb keeps one entry per CDR3 protein, without DNA. Seen in this sample are over 100,000 distinct CDR3 sequences; the ten most common clones hold 0.45% to 0.55%. Sample: naive CXCR3- CD8+ T cells from blood. Subset given: CD45RO-CCR7+CD27+CD95- naive CD8+ T cells lacking CXCR3 (TNR3-). The receptors were sampled from a human donor in good health. Some clones in this sample may be carry-over from other donors' samples.

The chain links TRBV6-5 to TRBJ2-7. The CDR3 covers 14 residues. The germline CDR1 and CDR2 sequences are MNHEY and SVGAGI. CDR3 sequence: CASSRGQGPYEQYF.

This rearrangement joins TRBV3-1 to TRBJ2-1. The CDR3 spans 12 residues. Germline lookup yields CDR1 LGHDT and CDR2 YNNKEL (reference sequence). The CDR3 protein is CASSHIYNEQFF.

The V gene is TRBV29-1, the J gene TRBJ2-7. The CDR3 extends over 13 amino acids. Germline values: CDR1 SQVTM, CDR2 ANQGSEA. The chain's CDR3 is CSVGSRDTDEQYF.

This chain connects TRBV28 to TRBJ2-7; TCRdb selects TRBD1, and the lack of DNA leaves this call unchecked. The CDR3 sequence is 13 residues long. Germline CDR1 is MDHEN and CDR2 is SYDVKM. CDR3 amino acids: CASSFGTAYEQYF.

This chain joins TRBV14 and TRBJ1-1. Germline V CDR1 and CDR2: SGHDN, FVKESK. The CDR3 loop spans 15 amino acids. The CDR3 spells CASSQDLGRSLDAFF.

This rearrangement joins TRBV7-9 to TRBJ2-1; checking the TCRdb D call of TRBD2 is not possible without DNA. This CDR3 contains 16 residues. Germline V gene sequence: CDR1 SEHNR, CDR2 FQNEAQ (reference sequence). CDR3 sequence reads: CASSPASGASYNEQFF.

The gene calls are TRBV7-9 and TRBJ1-3. The germline V gene encodes CDR1 SEHNR and CDR2 FQNEAQ (reference sequence). This CDR3 is built from 14 residues. The CDR3 is CASSGVLSGNTIYF.

The V and J genes are TRBV20-1 and TRBJ2-1; TCRdb's D call of TRBD2 is untestable without DNA. The CDR3 totals 16 residues. CDR1 is DFQATT and CDR2 is SNEGSKA in the germline V gene (reference sequence). The CDR3 protein is CSASGPSGSSYNEQFF.

This rearrangement joins TRBV4-1 to TRBJ2-2; the TCRdb D gene call, TRBD1, has no DNA to confirm it. The CDR3 is 16 residues long. The germline V gene encodes CDR1 MGHRA and CDR2 YSYEKL. Here the CDR3 reads CASSHAKDNGAGELFF.

The rearrangement uses TRBV29-1 and TRBJ2-7. The CDR3 runs 11 residues. Looked up from germline, CDR1 is SQVTM and CDR2 is ANQGSEA. CDR3 protein: CSVGSLYEQYF.

The CDR3: CASSCRLAYEQYF. V gene TRBV11-2 combines with J gene TRBJ2-7. The germline V gene encodes CDR1 SGHAT and CDR2 FQNNGV. This CDR3 region has 13 residues.

The V gene is TRBV20-1, the J gene TRBJ1-1; TCRdb lists TRBD1, though no DNA is available to test this call. Germline CDR1 DFQATT, CDR2 SNEGSKA (reference sequence). The CDR3 runs 14 residues. The CDR3 protein is CSARDWGSAGEAFF.

The chain combines TRBV7-9 with TRBJ2-7; TCRdb's D gene call, TRBD1, goes unchecked for lack of DNA. From germline, CDR1 is SEHNR and CDR2 FQNEAQ (reference sequence). This CDR3 has 12 amino acids. The CDR3: CASTTPGDEQYF.

The CDR3: CAGSLGTYNEQFF. The V call is TRBV11-2, the J call TRBJ2-1. The V gene's germline CDR1 is SGHAT and CDR2 FQNNGV. CDR3 length equals 13 residues.

Here the CDR3 reads CATSESGPTYEQYF. The chain is built from TRBV24-1 and TRBJ2-7; TCRdb's assignment of TRBD2 cannot be checked, as there is no DNA. CDR3 length: 14 amino acids. The V gene's germline CDR1 is KGHDR and CDR2 SFDVKD.

The rearrangement joins TRBV4-1 to TRBJ2-7; TCRdb's assignment of TRBD1 cannot be checked, as there is no DNA. CDR3 length: 16 residues. Germline lookup yields CDR1 MGHRA and CDR2 YSYEKL. CDR3 in amino acids: CASSRVGQAAFYEQYF.

The chain recombines TRBV12-3 or TRBV12-4 with TRBJ2-7; TCRdb calls TRBD2, which cannot be checked without DNA. The CDR3 has 16 amino acids. CDR3 sequence: CASSLIGVAGENEQYF.

The CDR3: CSASDRGISYEQYF. The rearrangement uses TRBV20-1 and TRBJ2-7; TCRdb indicates TRBD1, and absent DNA this call remains unverified. Germline V CDR1 and CDR2: DFQATT, SNEGSKA (reference sequence). The CDR3 has 14 amino acids.

The rearrangement joins TRBV10-3 to TRBJ1-2; TCRdb reports TRBD1, a call that lacks DNA to check it against. This CDR3 is built from 16 residues. Germline V gene data show CDR1 as ENHRY and CDR2 as SYGVKD. This chain's CDR3 is CAISESRSRAWYGYTF.

The chain carries TRBV12-3 or TRBV12-4 and TRBJ2-7; TCRdb's D gene call, TRBD1, goes unchecked for lack of DNA. The CDR3 is made up of 12 amino acids. CDR3: CASSFSRAEQYF.

The V and J genes are TRBV9 and TRBJ2-3. The germline V gene has CDR1 SGDLS and CDR2 YYNGEE. The CDR3 length is 13 residues. This chain's CDR3 is CASRNHSTDTQYF. Supplemented by reference TRBV9 and TRBJ2-3, the full variable domain reads DSGVTQTPKHLITATGQRVTLRCSPRSGDLSVYWYQQSLDQGLQFLIQYYNGEERAKGNILERFSAQQFPDLHSELNLSSLELGDSALYFCASRNHSTDTQYFGPGTRLTVL.

V gene TRBV28 combines with J gene TRBJ1-1. This CDR3 region has 14 residues. CDR1 and CDR2 (germline): MDHEN, SYDVKM. The CDR3 here is CASSLLFGDTEAFF.

The genes are TRBV29-1 and TRBJ1-2. The CDR3 has 13 amino acids. Germline CDR1 reads SQVTM; CDR2 reads ANQGSEA. The CDR3 loop is CSVEDGTNYGYTF.

The V call is TRBV27, the J call TRBJ2-3; TCRdb designates TRBD2, a call that cannot be tested without DNA. This CDR3 region has 16 residues. Germline loops: CDR1 MNHEY, CDR2 SMNVEV (reference sequence). This CDR3 is CASRLGGLAGVDTQYF.

The V call is TRBV28, the J call TRBJ2-6; the TCRdb D gene call, TRBD1, has no DNA to confirm it. This CDR3 spans 15 amino acids. In germline, CDR1 is MDHEN, CDR2 SYDVKM. The CDR3 reads CASSSQGTGANVLTF.

The genes are TRBV4-1 and TRBJ2-3; without DNA, the TCRdb call of TRBD1 cannot be checked. CDR1 is MGHRA and CDR2 is YSYEKL in the germline V gene. The CDR3 has 21 amino acids. The CDR3 region is CASSHAALTYRAIRGTDTQYF.

J is TRBJ2-1 and V is TRBV7-9; TCRdb reports TRBD2, a call that lacks DNA to check it against. Germline lookup yields CDR1 SEHNR and CDR2 FQNEAQ (reference sequence). CDR3 size: 13 residues. CDR3 amino acids: CASSLRASRDQFF.

CDR3: CASSGAGPGVREQYF. The J gene is TRBJ2-7, the V gene TRBV13; as DNA is missing, the TRBD1 call by TCRdb cannot be tested. The CDR3 runs 15 residues. The germline V gene has CDR1 PRHDT and CDR2 FYEKMQ (reference sequence).

The chain couples TRBV20-1 to TRBJ2-7; TCRdb names TRBD1, which stays unverified in the absence of DNA. Germline V lookup: CDR1 DFQATT, CDR2 SNEGSKA (reference sequence). The CDR3 has 14 amino acids. The CDR3 here is CSARGGDREDEQYF.

J is TRBJ1-2 and V is TRBV7-9; checking the TCRdb D call of TRBD1 is not possible without DNA. The CDR3 totals 14 residues. CDR1 is SEHNR and CDR2 is FQNEAQ in the germline V gene (reference sequence). The CDR3 sequence is CASQWGAEGYGYTF.